Detailed here is one T cell receptor (beta chain). Its antigen is currently unknown. CDR1 and CDR2 from the germline V gene are SNHLY and FYNNEI. This CDR3 is built from 12 residues. Deletions cut 11 bases from V and 2 bases from J, with 12 bases between. The data were obtained in a study of a mutant IDH1 vaccine in newly diagnosed glioma. Described time point: week 47, end of study. The study gave 300 ug of mutant IDH1 20-mer peptide per vaccine dose, with topical imiquimod. The repertoire was sequenced with immunoSEQ multiplex PCR; TCRdb's copy has only in-frame clones and lacks some. The sample consists of tens of thousands of clones, roughly 91% of them appearing once.

The source material was PBMCs, sampled from a glioma patient whose treatment included an IDH1 peptide vaccine. This receptor was obtained from a woman between 50 and 59 years old with glioma. V gene TRBV2 combines with J gene TRBJ1-1; maybe TRBD1 (6 bases). The CDR3 DNA sequence: TGTGCCGACGGGACAAGTAACACTGAAGCTTTCTTT. Translating gives CADGTSNTEAFF.